This T cell receptor (beta chain) was obtained from a study of T cells after yellow fever vaccination. The wider study: The SMART-Seq v4 Ultra Low Input method served to prepare the low-cell-number fractions. Study findings and constraints: Clones that expanded after primary vaccination mostly reappeared after the booster (roughly 96% CD4, 75% to 90% CD8).

TCRdb analysed the 5' RACE reads with MiXCR anew, one entry per CDR3 protein. The top ten clones hold under 3% of a sample with approximately 180,000 distinct CDR3 sequences, about 6% of them seen once. This clonotype was counted only a few times. Its antigen remains unidentified. Germline CDR1 reads SGHTA; CDR2 reads FQGTGA. Trimming took off 5 bases at V and 7 bases at J, with 15 bases between the two ends. This CDR3 comprises 15 residues. This sequence was found in a young man who received the YFV17D yellow fever vaccine. Sequenced material: CD4+ T cells sorted from PBMCs, taken on the day of the first yellow fever vaccination. The gene calls are TRBV7-3 and TRBJ1-6; D may be TRBD1 (5 bases). The CDR3 DNA sequence: TGTGCCAGCAGCCAGGGACGGCGGGGCAATTCACCCCTCCACTTT. Its translation is CASSQGRRGNSPLHF.